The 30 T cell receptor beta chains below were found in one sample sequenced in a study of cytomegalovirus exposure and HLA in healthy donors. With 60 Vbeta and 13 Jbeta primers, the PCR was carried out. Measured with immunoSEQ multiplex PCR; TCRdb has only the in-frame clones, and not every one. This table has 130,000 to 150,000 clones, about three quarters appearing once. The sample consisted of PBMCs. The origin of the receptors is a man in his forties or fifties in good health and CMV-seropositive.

The CDR3 nucleotides read TGTGCCAGCTCGCCTCTAGCGGGCCCCGGAGGCACAGATACGCAGTATTTT. Amino acid sequence: CASSPLAGPGGTDTQYF. The genes are TRBV18 and TRBJ2-3; TRBD2 aligns across 8 bases. Germline V lookup: CDR1 KGHSH, CDR2 LQKENI. V gave up 6 bases and J gave up 1 base; unmatched junction bases: 12. This CDR3 is built from 17 residues.

CDR3 in DNA: TGTGCCAGCAGTGAGAACAGGGGGTTTTCAGATACGCAGTATTTT. The encoded protein is CASSENRGFSDTQYF. This rearrangement joins TRBV6-1 to TRBJ2-3; 8 bases align to TRBD1. From germline, CDR1 is MNHNS and CDR2 SASEGT. With V trimmed by 3 bases and J by 4 bases, 6 bases remained unmatched. The CDR3 consists of 15 residues.

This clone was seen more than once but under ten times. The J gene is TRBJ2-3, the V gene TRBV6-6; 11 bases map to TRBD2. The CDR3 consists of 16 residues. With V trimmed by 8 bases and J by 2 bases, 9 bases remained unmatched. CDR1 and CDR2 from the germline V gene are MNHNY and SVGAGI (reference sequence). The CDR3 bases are TGTGCCAGCGCCCATGTTAGCGGGAGGGCCACAGATACGCAGTATTTT. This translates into CASAHVSGRATDTQYF.

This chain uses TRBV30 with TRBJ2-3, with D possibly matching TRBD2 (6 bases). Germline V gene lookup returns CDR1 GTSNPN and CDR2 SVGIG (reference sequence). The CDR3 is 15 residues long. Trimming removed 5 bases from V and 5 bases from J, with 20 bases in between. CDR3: CAWGGASDSVDTQYF. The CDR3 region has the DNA TGTGCCTGGGGGGGAGCTAGCGATTCGGTAGATACGCAGTATTTT.

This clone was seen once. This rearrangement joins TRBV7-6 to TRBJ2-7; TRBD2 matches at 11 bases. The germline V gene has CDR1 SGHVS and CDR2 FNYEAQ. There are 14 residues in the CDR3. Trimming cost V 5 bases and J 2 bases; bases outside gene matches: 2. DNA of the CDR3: TGTGCCAGCAGCCAACTAGCGGGGGCCTACGAGCAGTACTTC. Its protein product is CASSQLAGAYEQYF.

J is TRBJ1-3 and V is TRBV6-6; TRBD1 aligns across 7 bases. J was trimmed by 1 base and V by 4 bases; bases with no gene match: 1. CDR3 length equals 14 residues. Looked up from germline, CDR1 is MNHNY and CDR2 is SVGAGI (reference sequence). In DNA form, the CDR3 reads TGTGCCAGCAGTTCGACAGGGTCTGGAAACACCATATATTTT. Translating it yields CASSSTGSGNTIYF.

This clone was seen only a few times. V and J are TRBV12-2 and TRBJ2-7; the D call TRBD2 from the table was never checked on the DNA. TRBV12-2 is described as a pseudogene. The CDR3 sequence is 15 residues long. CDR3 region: CASRLWWLAGVEQYF. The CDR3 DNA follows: TGTGCAAGTCGCTTATGGTGGCTAGCGGGAGTCGAGCAGTACTTC.

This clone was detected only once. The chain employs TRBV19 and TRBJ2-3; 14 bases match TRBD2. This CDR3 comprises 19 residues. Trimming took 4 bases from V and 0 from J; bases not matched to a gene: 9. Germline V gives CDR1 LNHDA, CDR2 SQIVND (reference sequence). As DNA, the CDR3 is TGTGCCAGTAGTACAGGACTAGCGGGGGGATACTCTAGCACAGATACGCAGTATTTT. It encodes CASSTGLAGGYSSTDTQYF.

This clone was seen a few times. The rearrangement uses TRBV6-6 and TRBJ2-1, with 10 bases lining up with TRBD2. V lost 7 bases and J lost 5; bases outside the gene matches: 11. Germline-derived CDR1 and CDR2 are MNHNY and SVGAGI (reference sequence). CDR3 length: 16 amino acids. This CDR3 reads CASTQGAAGGDNEQFF. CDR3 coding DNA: TGTGCCAGCACCCAAGGGGCAGCGGGGGGGGACAATGAGCAGTTCTTC.

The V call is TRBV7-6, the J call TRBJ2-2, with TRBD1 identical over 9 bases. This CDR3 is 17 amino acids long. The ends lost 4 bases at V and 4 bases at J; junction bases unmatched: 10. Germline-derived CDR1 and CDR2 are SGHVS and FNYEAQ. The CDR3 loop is CASSYISGQGTTGELFF. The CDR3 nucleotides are TGTGCCAGCAGCTATATTTCGGGACAGGGCACCACCGGGGAGCTGTTTTTT.

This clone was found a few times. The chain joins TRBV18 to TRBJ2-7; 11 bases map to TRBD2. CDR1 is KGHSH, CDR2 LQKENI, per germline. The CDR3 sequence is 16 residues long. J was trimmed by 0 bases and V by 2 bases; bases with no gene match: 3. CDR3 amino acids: CASSPSGLAASYEQYF. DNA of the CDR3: TGTGCCAGCTCACCATCGGGACTAGCGGCCTCCTACGAGCAGTACTTC.

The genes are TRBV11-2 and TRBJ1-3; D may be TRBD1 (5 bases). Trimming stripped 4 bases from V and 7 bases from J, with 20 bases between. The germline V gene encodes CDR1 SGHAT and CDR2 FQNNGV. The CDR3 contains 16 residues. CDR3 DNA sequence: TGTGCCAGCAGCTCCCATAGGGGCGCAGCTGCGAACACCATATATTTT. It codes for CASSSHRGAAANTIYF.

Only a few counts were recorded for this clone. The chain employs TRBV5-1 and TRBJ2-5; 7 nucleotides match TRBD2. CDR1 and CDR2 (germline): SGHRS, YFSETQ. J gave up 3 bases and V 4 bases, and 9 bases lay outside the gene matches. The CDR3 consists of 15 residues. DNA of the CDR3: TGCGCCAGCAGCCCCGGTGTAGGGAGGGAAGAGACCCAGTACTTC. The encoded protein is CASSPGVGREETQYF.

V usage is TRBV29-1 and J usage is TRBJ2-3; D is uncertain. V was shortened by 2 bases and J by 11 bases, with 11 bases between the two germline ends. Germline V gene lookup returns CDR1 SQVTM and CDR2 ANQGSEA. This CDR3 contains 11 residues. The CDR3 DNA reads TGCAGCGTTGAATTTGCACAATGGCAGTATTTT. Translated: CSVEFAQWQYF.

Here the CDR3 DNA reads TGTGCCAGCAGCCAAGGTTCCCAGGGGGCTCCCGAGCAGTACTTC. Translation: CASSQGSQGAPEQYF. The chain links TRBV4-2 to TRBJ2-7; 8 bases fit TRBD1. V trimming: 1 base; J trimming: 6 bases; junction bases outside the gene matches: 8. CDR1 is LGHNA and CDR2 is YNFKEQ in the germline V gene. The CDR3 loop spans 15 amino acids.

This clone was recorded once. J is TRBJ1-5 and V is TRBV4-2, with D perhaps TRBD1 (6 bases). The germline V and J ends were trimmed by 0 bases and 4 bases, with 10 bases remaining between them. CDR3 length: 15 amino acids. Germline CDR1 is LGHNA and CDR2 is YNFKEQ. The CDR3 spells CASSQERGGNQPQHF. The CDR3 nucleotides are TGTGCCAGCAGCCAAGAGAGGGGGGGTAATCAGCCCCAGCATTTT.

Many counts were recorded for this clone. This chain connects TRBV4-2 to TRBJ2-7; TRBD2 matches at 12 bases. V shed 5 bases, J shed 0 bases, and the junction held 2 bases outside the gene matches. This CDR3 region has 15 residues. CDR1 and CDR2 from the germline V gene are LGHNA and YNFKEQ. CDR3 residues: CASSLTSGSSYEQYF. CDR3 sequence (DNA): TGTGCCAGCAGCTTGACTAGCGGGAGCTCCTACGAGCAGTACTTC.

The CDR3: CASTGWSGAQETQYF. DNA of the CDR3: TGTGCCAGCACGGGGTGGTCAGGTGCCCAAGAGACCCAGTACTTC. The V and J genes are TRBV6-1 and TRBJ2-5; TRBD2 might be the D (5 bases). The germline gives CDR1 MNHNS, CDR2 SASEGT. Deletions cut 7 bases from V and 1 base from J, with 16 bases between. The CDR3 sequence is 15 residues long.

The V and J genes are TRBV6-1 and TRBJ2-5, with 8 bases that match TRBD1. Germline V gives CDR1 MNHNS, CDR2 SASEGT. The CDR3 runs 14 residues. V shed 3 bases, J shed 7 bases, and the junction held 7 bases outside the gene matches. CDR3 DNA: TGTGCCAGCAGTGATCCGCAGGGGGCGGTGACCCAGTACTTC. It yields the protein CASSDPQGAVTQYF.

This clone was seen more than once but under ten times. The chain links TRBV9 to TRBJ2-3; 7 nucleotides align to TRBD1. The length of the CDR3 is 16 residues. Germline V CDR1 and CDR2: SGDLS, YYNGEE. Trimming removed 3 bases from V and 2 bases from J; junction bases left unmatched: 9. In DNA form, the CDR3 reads TGTGCCAGCAGCGAGGGGGCTACGTACTTCACAGATACGCAGTATTTT. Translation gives CASSEGATYFTDTQYF.

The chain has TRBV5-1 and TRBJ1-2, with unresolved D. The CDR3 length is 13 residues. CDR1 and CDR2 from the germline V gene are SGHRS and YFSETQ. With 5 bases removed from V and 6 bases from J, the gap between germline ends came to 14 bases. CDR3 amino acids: CASSRESPDGYTF. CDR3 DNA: TGCGCCAGCAGTAGAGAATCCCCTGATGGCTACACCTTC.

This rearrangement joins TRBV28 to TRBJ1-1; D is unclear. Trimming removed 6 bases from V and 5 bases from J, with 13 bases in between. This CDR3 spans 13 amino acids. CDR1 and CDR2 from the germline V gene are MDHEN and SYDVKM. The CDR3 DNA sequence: TGTGCCAGCAGCCCGGGAGCGGTAACTGAAGCTTTCTTT. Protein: CASSPGAVTEAFF.

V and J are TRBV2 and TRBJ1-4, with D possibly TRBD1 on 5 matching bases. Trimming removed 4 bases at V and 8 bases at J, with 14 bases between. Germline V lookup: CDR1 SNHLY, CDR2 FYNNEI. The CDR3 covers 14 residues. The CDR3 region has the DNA TGTGCCAGCAGTGTGGGGGGACTTAGGGAAAAACTGTTTTTT. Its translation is CASSVGGLREKLFF.

The chain's CDR3 is CAWRSPGGTGNTIYF. CDR3 bases: TGTGCCTGGCGTTCGCCAGGGGGAACTGGAAACACCATATATTTT. V and J are TRBV30 and TRBJ1-3; 7 positions agree with TRBD1. Germline values: CDR1 GTSNPN, CDR2 SVGIG (reference sequence). V was clipped by 5 bases and J by 2 bases; unmatched bases: 9. The CDR3 extends over 15 amino acids.

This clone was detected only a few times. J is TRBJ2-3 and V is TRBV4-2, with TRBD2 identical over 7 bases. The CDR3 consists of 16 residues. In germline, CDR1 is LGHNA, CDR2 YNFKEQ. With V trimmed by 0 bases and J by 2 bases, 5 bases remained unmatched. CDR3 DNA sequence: TGTGCCAGCAGCCAAGATGACGGGAGGCCCACAGATACGCAGTATTTT. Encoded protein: CASSQDDGRPTDTQYF.

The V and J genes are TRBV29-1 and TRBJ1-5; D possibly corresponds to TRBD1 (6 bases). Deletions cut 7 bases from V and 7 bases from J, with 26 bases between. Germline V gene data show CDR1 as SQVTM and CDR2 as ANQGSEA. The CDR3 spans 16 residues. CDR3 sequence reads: CSATFGTGSTGQPQHF. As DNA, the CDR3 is TGCAGCGCGACATTCGGAACAGGGTCTACGGGCCAGCCCCAGCATTTT.

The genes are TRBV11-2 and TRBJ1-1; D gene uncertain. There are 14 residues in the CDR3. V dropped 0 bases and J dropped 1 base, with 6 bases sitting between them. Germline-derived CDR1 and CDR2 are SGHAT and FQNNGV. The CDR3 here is CASSLESGNTEAFF. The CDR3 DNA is TGTGCCAGCAGCTTAGAATCAGGGAACACTGAAGCTTTCTTT.

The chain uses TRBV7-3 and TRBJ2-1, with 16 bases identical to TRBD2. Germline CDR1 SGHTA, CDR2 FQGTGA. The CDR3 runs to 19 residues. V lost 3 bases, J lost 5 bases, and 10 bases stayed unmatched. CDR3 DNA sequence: TGTGCCAGCAGCTTCCACGGGACTAGCGGGAGGGTAAAAAACAATGAGCAGTTCTTC. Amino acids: CASSFHGTSGRVKNNEQFF.

The CDR3 nucleotides read TGTGCCAGCAGTTTAACCGTGGGGGACAAAGCTTTCTTT. The encoded protein is CASSLTVGDKAFF. The genes are TRBV6-6 and TRBJ1-1, with D possibly TRBD1 on 6 matching bases. The ends were cut back, 4 bases at V and 9 bases at J, with 15 bases in the middle. Germline V gene data show CDR1 as MNHNY and CDR2 as SVGAGI (reference sequence). CDR3 length: 13 amino acids.

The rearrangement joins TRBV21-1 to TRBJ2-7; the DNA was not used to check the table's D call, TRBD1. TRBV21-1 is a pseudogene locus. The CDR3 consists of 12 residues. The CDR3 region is CASKQGSHEQYF. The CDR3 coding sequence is TGTGCCAGCAAACAGGGGAGCCACGAGCAGTACTTC.